This TCR beta chain was documented in a study of CD8 T cells in Susac syndrome. V shed 8 bases and J shed 0 bases, with 10 bases lying between them. The CDR3 is 13 residues long. Germline-derived CDR1 and CDR2 are MNHEY and SVGAGI. Random hexamers were used to reverse transcribe about 0.5 to 1 ug of RNA. Each CDR3 protein gets one entry after TCRdb re-called the immunoSEQ multiplex PCR reads with MiXCR. The profile shows fewer than 350,000 distinct CDR3 sequences, approximately 90% of them singletons. TEMRA cells were enriched by FACS, while CD8+ and CD4+ T cells were obtained through a negative isolation that was performed magnetically.

The chain has TRBV6-5 and TRBJ1-1; no clear D gene. Sequencing was performed on CD8+ T cells from PBMCs. This clonotype was obtained from a human donor with multiple sclerosis. Here the CDR3 reads CASAGSLNTEAFF. Written as DNA, the CDR3 is TGTGCCAGCGCGGGCAGTCTGAACACTGAAGCTTTCTTT.